The sample holds many counts of the clone carrying this TCR beta chain. This sample was included in a study of spatial heterogeneity in lung cancer. For the study at large: Raw sequencing reads included, on average, more than ten appearances of each unique TCR and UMI combination.

V was shortened by 5 bases and J by 6 bases, with 16 bases between the two germline ends. Germline values: CDR1 SGHTA, CDR2 FQGTGA. This CDR3 is 15 amino acids long. Each molecule of TCR cDNA was tagged with one unique molecular identifier. Via MiXCR, TCRdb re-called the 5' RACE reads, giving one row per CDR3 protein. Of 25,000 to 35,000 distinct CDR3 sequences listed, approximately 5.9% are singletons. Time point given: blood at routine non-recurrence follow-up after resection. Sequencing was performed on whole RNA extracted from tumor and nontumor lung tissue, or from frozen PBMC, and the material was left unsorted.

This specimen consisted of PBMCs, obtained at follow-up. The chain combines TRBV7-3 with TRBJ2-2; D is perhaps TRBD2 (5 bases). The TCR was taken from a female donor with early-stage non-small cell lung cancer. Here the CDR3 reads CASSPRTDFAGELFF. The CDR3 DNA reads TGTGCCAGCAGCCCCCGGACTGACTTCGCCGGGGAGCTGTTTTTT.